One sample yielded the 26 T cell receptor beta chains listed below, sequenced in a study of blood T cell repertoires in COVID-19. Sequenced by immunoSEQ multiplex PCR; TCRdb stores in-frame clones only, minus some. The data hold a few hundred thousand clones, with about 90% observed a single time. The sequenced material came from peripheral blood. The origin of the receptors is a man aged 40-50 years with active or convalescent COVID-19.

The V and J genes are TRBV30 and TRBJ1-2, with 10 bases that match TRBD1. CDR1 GTSNPN and CDR2 SVGIG come from the germline V gene (reference sequence). This CDR3 region has 21 residues. V shed 3 bases and J 1 base; nucleotides not matched to a gene: 23. Written as DNA, the CDR3 is TGTGCCTGGAGAAATCCGGGACAGGGGCCCGAATTGAACGTGTTTAACTATGGCTACACCTTC. Residues: CAWRNPGQGPELNVFNYGYTF.

Regarding this clone: Other DNA sequences in this sample translate to the same CDR3. The chain uses TRBV2 and TRBJ2-6, with 8 bases lining up with TRBD1. CDR3 length equals 15 residues. With V trimmed by 3 bases and J by 4 bases, 2 bases remained unmatched. CDR1 is SNHLY, CDR2 FYNNEI, per germline. The DNA of the CDR3 is TGTGCCAGCAGTGAGACAGGGGCCGGGGCCAACGTCCTGACTTTC. Translated, it gives CASSETGAGANVLTF.

The V gene is TRBV27, the J gene TRBJ1-1, with D unresolved. Germline CDR1 MNHEY, CDR2 SMNVEV (reference sequence). The CDR3 has 17 amino acids. Trimming pared 3 bases from V and 5 bases from J, leaving 22 bases between. The CDR3 sequence is CASSLVVGISGGTEAFF. CDR3 nucleotides: TGTGCCAGCAGTTTGGTTGTTGGAATAAGTGGAGGAACTGAAGCTTTCTTT.

The rearrangement uses TRBV29-1 and TRBJ1-1, with D perhaps TRBD1 (6 bases). V lost 6 bases and J 14 bases, leaving 16 bases between the germline ends. CDR3 length equals 10 residues. Germline V CDR1 and CDR2: SQVTM, ANQGSEA. CDR3 sequence reads: CSVWTEGAFF. The DNA of the CDR3 is TGCAGCGTGTGGACAGAGGGTGCCTTCTTT.

The V call is TRBV28, the J call TRBJ1-2; 11 nucleotides agree with TRBD1. The germline V gene encodes CDR1 MDHEN and CDR2 SYDVKM. V trimming: 6 bases; J trimming: 3 bases; junction bases outside the gene matches: 9. There are 16 residues in the CDR3. Written as DNA, the CDR3 is TGTGCCAGCAGAGCGCCCGGGACAGGGGGATACTATGGCTACACCTTC. It encodes CASRAPGTGGYYGYTF.

The V gene is TRBV27, the J gene TRBJ1-6; D gene ambiguous. The CDR3 contains 16 residues. Germline V CDR1 and CDR2: MNHEY, SMNVEV (reference sequence). Trimming took 6 bases from V and 0 from J, leaving 12 bases between them. The CDR3 reads CASRPTWSSYNSPLHF. CDR3 bases: TGTGCCAGCAGACCCACCTGGAGCTCCTATAATTCACCCCTCCACTTT.

CDR3 DNA sequence: TGTGCCAGCAGTTTGGCGGACAGGGTTTTCTCTGGGGCCAACGTCCTGACTTTC. Its translation: CASSLADRVFSGANVLTF. The chain is built from TRBV28 and TRBJ2-6, with 8 nucleotides matching TRBD1. Trimming removed 3 bases from V and 0 bases from J; junction bases left unmatched: 7. The CDR3 covers 18 residues. The germline V gene has CDR1 MDHEN and CDR2 SYDVKM.

The J gene is TRBJ2-7, the V gene TRBV3-1 (or the pseudogene TRBV3-2); the D is unclear. The CDR3 covers 18 residues. V dropped 4 bases and J dropped 4 bases, with 26 bases sitting between them. CDR1 LGHDT and CDR2 YNNKEL come from the germline V gene (reference sequence). CDR3 sequence (DNA): TGTGCCAGCAGCCCGACTTACCCCGCCCTGTACGGTCGGTACGAGCAGTACTTC. Encoded protein: CASSPTYPALYGRYEQYF.

J is TRBJ2-3 and V is TRBV27, with D possibly being TRBD2 (5 bases). CDR3 length: 15 residues. Trimming left V 3 bases short and J 3 bases short, with 13 bases between. Per germline, CDR1 MNHEY and CDR2 SMNVEV (reference sequence). CDR3 in amino acids: CASSFGGFPTDTQYF. The CDR3 region has the DNA TGTGCCAGCAGTTTCGGCGGGTTTCCGACAGATACGCAGTATTTT.

The genes are TRBV27 and TRBJ2-7; 9 bases are a match to TRBD2. The CDR3 runs to 15 residues. Germline loops: CDR1 MNHEY, CDR2 SMNVEV (reference sequence). V was clipped by 2 bases and J by 7 bases; unmatched bases: 9. CDR3 DNA sequence: TGTGCCAGCAGTTTAGTGGGCGGGGGGGCGAGGGAGCAGTACTTC. Translating gives CASSLVGGGAREQYF.

The chain uses TRBV7-8 and TRBJ1-4; weak D call: TRBD1 (5 bases). Germline CDR1 reads SGHVS; CDR2 reads FQNEAQ. The length of the CDR3 is 15 residues. The V gene lost 3 bases and the J gene lost 8 bases, with 16 bases spanning the gap. The CDR3 DNA reads TGTGCCAGCAGCTTTTCTCGGGGGGGGACCGAAAAACTGTTTTTT. This encodes CASSFSRGGTEKLFF.

This chain links TRBV7-9 with TRBJ1-4; 12 bases agree with TRBD1. The V and J ends lost 2 bases and 3 bases, in that order; junction bases with no gene match: 4. CDR1 and CDR2 from the germline V gene are SEHNR and FQNEAQ (reference sequence). The CDR3 has 17 residues. The CDR3 DNA follows: TGTGCCAGCAGCTTACAGGGACAGGGGGCCTCTAATGAAAAACTGTTTTTT. This codes for CASSLQGQGASNEKLFF.

The chain recombines TRBV19 with TRBJ2-5; 8 bases map to TRBD2. Germline CDR1 reads LNHDA; CDR2 reads SQIVND (reference sequence). J was trimmed by 0 bases and V by 4 bases; bases with no gene match: 7. The CDR3 is made up of 16 amino acids. CDR3 loop: CASSNPGGMYQETQYF. The CDR3 DNA sequence: TGTGCCAGTAGTAACCCGGGGGGGATGTACCAAGAGACCCAGTACTTC.

This clone appeared once. This rearrangement joins TRBV11-3 to TRBJ2-3; 12 nucleotides line up with TRBD2. V was pared by 1 base and J by 5 bases, with 1 base of the junction left unmatched. Germline values: CDR1 SGHNT, CDR2 YENEEA. The CDR3 loop spans 15 amino acids. The CDR3 spells CASSLALAGGDTQYF. The CDR3 nucleotides are TGTGCCAGCAGCTTAGCACTAGCGGGGGGAGATACGCAGTATTTT. The full variable domain, in which reference TRBV11-3 and TRBJ2-3 provide the parts outside the CDR3, is EAGVVQSPRYKIIEKKQPVAFWCNPISGHNTLYWYLQNLGQGPELLIRYENEEAVDDSQLPKDRFSAERLKGVDSTLKIQPAELGDSAVYLCASSLALAGGDTQYFGPGTRLTVL.

The rearrangement joins TRBV7-9 to TRBJ1-1; D call uncertain. Germline-derived CDR1 and CDR2 are SEHNR and FQNEAQ (reference sequence). The CDR3 is 12 residues long. V dropped 5 bases and J dropped 6 bases, with 10 bases sitting between them. CDR3 sequence reads: CASSPDSPEAFF. The CDR3 DNA follows: TGTGCCAGCAGCCCTGATAGTCCTGAAGCTTTCTTT.

The V and J genes are TRBV27 and TRBJ1-1; 7 bases match TRBD1. The germline V gene has CDR1 MNHEY and CDR2 SMNVEV (reference sequence). Trimming removed 5 bases from V and 3 bases from J; junction bases left unmatched: 9. This CDR3 is 15 amino acids long. CDR3 amino acids: CASSPRGGLDTEAFF. In nucleotides, the CDR3 is TGTGCCAGCAGTCCCAGAGGGGGCCTGGACACTGAAGCTTTCTTT.

This clone was detected once. The gene calls are TRBV7-8 and TRBJ1-2; D is uncertain. The CDR3 spans 14 residues. Per the germline V gene, CDR1 is SGHVS and CDR2 is FQNEAQ. V was shortened by 1 base and J by 2 bases, with 8 bases between the two germline ends. CDR3: CASSLEAGNYGYTF. CDR3 in DNA: TGTGCCAGCAGCTTAGAGGCCGGGAACTATGGCTACACCTTC.

The chain links TRBV2 to TRBJ1-5, with a tentative D call TRBD1 (5 bases). This CDR3 is built from 14 residues. The germline V gene has CDR1 SNHLY and CDR2 FYNNEI. V was pared by 8 bases and J by 3 bases, with 14 bases between. The CDR3 region is CASLGREPNQPQHF. Written as DNA, the CDR3 is TGTGCCAGCCTGGGACGGGAGCCCAATCAGCCCCAGCATTTT.

Only one count was recorded for this clone. The genes are TRBV7-9 and TRBJ1-1; a possible D gene is TRBD1 (5 bases). The CDR3 consists of 14 residues. V was shortened by 5 bases and J by 3 bases, with 13 bases between the two germline ends. Germline values: CDR1 SEHNR, CDR2 FQNEAQ (reference sequence). CDR3 sequence reads: CASSQQGSDTEAFF. CDR3 sequence (DNA): TGTGCCAGCAGCCAGCAGGGAAGTGACACTGAAGCTTTCTTT.

V is TRBV29-1 and J is TRBJ2-5; 9 nucleotides match TRBD2. CDR3 length: 15 amino acids. The V gene's germline CDR1 is SQVTM and CDR2 ANQGSEA. Losses at the gene ends were 6 bases for V and 2 bases for J; bases not matched to a gene: 10. The CDR3 region is CSVVQRGAAQETQYF. CDR3 nucleotides: TGCAGCGTAGTTCAGCGGGGGGCCGCTCAAGAGACCCAGTACTTC.

The chain recombines TRBV13 with TRBJ2-1; a possible D gene is TRBD1 (5 bases). Germline values: CDR1 PRHDT, CDR2 FYEKMQ (reference sequence). The CDR3 length is 13 residues. V lost 3 bases to trimming and J lost 6 bases, with 9 bases between them. The CDR3 is CASSFVDINEQFF. CDR3 nucleotide sequence: TGTGCCAGCAGCTTTGTGGACATCAATGAGCAGTTCTTC.

The genes are TRBV7-8 and TRBJ1-6; D not resolved. This CDR3 spans 13 amino acids. V lost 5 bases, J lost 6 bases, and 8 bases lay in between. Germline values: CDR1 SGHVS, CDR2 FQNEAQ. The CDR3 is CASSADINSPLHF. CDR3 DNA sequence: TGTGCCAGCAGCGCCGACATTAATTCACCCCTCCACTTT.

This clone was seen once. The chain joins TRBV30 to TRBJ2-4; TRBD1 agrees at 12 bases. V lost 5 bases and J lost 1; bases outside the gene matches: 15. CDR1 GTSNPN and CDR2 SVGIG come from the germline V gene (reference sequence). The CDR3 totals 19 residues. The CDR3 DNA sequence: TGTGCCTGGGCCTGGGGACAGGGGGCGATTATGAAGGCCAAAAACATTCAGTACTTC. Translation gives CAWAWGQGAIMKAKNIQYF. The full variable domain, its missing parts supplied by reference TRBV30 and TRBJ2-4, is SQTIHQWPATLVQPVGSPLSLECTVEGTSNPNLYWYRQAAGRGLQLLFYSVGIGQISSEVPQNLSASRPQDRQFILSSKKLLLSDSGFYLCAWAWGQGAIMKAKNIQYFGAGTRLSVL.

This clone was found once. The chain has TRBV12-3 or TRBV12-4 and TRBJ1-1; D uncertain. This CDR3 comprises 13 residues. V lost 3 bases and J 8 bases, leaving 13 bases between the germline ends. CDR3 DNA: TGTGCCAGCAGTTTTTACAGAACCTTCGAAGCTTTCTTT. Its translation: CASSFYRTFEAFF.

V gene TRBV7-6 combines with J gene TRBJ1-3; 7 bases map to TRBD1. In germline, CDR1 is SGHVS, CDR2 FNYEAQ. V lost 3 bases and J lost 4; bases outside the gene matches: 15. CDR3 size: 18 residues. DNA for the CDR3: TGTGCCAGCAGCTTTGGGACGCCCCAGGGACAGATAGGAAACACCATATATTTT. Protein product: CASSFGTPQGQIGNTIYF. Full variable domain (rest looked up from reference TRBV7-6 and TRBJ1-3): GAGVSQSPRYKVTKRGQDVALRCDPISGHVSLYWYRQALGQGPEFLTYFNYEAQQDKSGLPNDRFSAERPEGSISTLTIQRTEQRDSAMYRCASSFGTPQGQIGNTIYFGEGSWLTVV.

The gene calls are TRBV5-1 and TRBJ2-2, with a weak D call TRBD1 (6 bases). The V gene lost 3 bases and the J gene lost 7 bases, with 13 bases spanning the gap. Germline lookup yields CDR1 SGHRS and CDR2 YFSETQ. The CDR3 runs to 14 residues. The CDR3 here is CASSSQGRGGELFF. For the CDR3, the DNA is TGCGCCAGCAGCTCACAGGGACGGGGCGGGGAGCTGTTTTTT.